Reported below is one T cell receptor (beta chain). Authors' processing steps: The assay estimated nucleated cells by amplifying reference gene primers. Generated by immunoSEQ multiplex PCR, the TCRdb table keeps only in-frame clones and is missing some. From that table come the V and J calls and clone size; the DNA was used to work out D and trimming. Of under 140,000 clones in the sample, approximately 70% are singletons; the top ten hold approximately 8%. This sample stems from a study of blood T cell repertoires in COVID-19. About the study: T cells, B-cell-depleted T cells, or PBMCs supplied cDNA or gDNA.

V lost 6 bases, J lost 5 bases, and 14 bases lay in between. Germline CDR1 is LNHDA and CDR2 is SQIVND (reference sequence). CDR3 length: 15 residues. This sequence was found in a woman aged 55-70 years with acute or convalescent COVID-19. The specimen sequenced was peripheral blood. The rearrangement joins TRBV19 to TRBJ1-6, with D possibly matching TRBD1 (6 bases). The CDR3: CASRFGEGDNSPLHF. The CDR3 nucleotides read TGTGCCAGTAGGTTCGGTGAGGGGGATAATTCACCCCTCCACTTT.